The 26 T cell receptor beta chains listed next were all sequenced from one sample in a study of blood T cell repertoires in COVID-19. The data were produced by immunoSEQ multiplex PCR, yet TCRdb's version contains in-frame clones alone and is incomplete. The data show over 15,000 clones, approximately 86% seen once. The material sequenced was peripheral blood. Receptor source: a human donor in a cohort sampled during active COVID-19. The donor label of this sample is uncertain.

This chain links TRBV30 with TRBJ1-3; D is possibly TRBD1 (5 bases). Germline CDR1 GTSNPN, CDR2 SVGIG (reference sequence). V was trimmed by 0 bases and J by 2 bases, leaving 8 bases between them. The CDR3 runs to 14 residues. CDR3 amino acids: CAWSVRGAGNTIYF. In nucleotides, the CDR3 is TGTGCCTGGAGTGTACGGGGGGCTGGAAACACCATATATTTT.

This chain uses TRBV19 with TRBJ1-4; D is unresolved. Deletions cut 6 bases from V and 0 bases from J, with 17 bases between. Germline CDR1 LNHDA, CDR2 SQIVND (reference sequence). The CDR3 spans 17 residues. The chain's CDR3 is CASSRRRFLATNEKLFF. CDR3 DNA sequence: TGTGCCAGTAGCCGCCGACGGTTTCTAGCAACTAATGAAAAACTGTTTTTT.

CDR3 loop: CAWSHLGAEAFF. The CDR3 DNA reads TGTGCCTGGAGCCATTTAGGGGCTGAAGCTTTCTTT. This chain uses TRBV30 with TRBJ1-1, with D maybe TRBD1 (5 bases). V was pared by 3 bases and J by 6 bases, with 11 bases between. CDR3 length equals 12 residues. Germline loops: CDR1 GTSNPN, CDR2 SVGIG (reference sequence).

Only one count was recorded for this clone. The chain uses TRBV18 and TRBJ1-3, with 10 bases that match TRBD1. The CDR3 spans 15 residues. Looked up from germline, CDR1 is KGHSH and CDR2 is LQKENI. With V trimmed by 3 bases and J by 2 bases, 1 base remained unmatched. In nucleotides, the CDR3 is TGTGCCAGCTCACCTGACAGGGGGCCTGGAAACACCATATATTTT. It codes for CASSPDRGPGNTIYF.

The chain recombines TRBV5-1 with TRBJ2-3; D is undetermined. V lost 3 bases, J lost 1 base, and 9 bases lay in between. CDR1 is SGHRS and CDR2 is YFSETQ in the germline V gene. This CDR3 has 14 residues. This CDR3 is CASSWLAGTDTQYF. The DNA for the CDR3 is TGCGCCAGCAGCTGGCTGGCGGGCACAGATACGCAGTATTTT.

The chain has TRBV11-3 and TRBJ1-2, with D possibly TRBD1 on 6 matching bases. This CDR3 has 15 residues. The V end was cut by 2 bases, the J end by 8 bases, with 18 bases between. Germline V gene sequence: CDR1 SGHNT, CDR2 YENEEA. The CDR3 region is CASSLTTRDTRGYTF. In DNA form, the CDR3 reads TGTGCCAGCAGCTTAACTACCCGGGACACCCGGGGCTACACCTTC.

The chain joins TRBV30 to TRBJ1-5; D is perhaps TRBD1 (5 bases). The ends were cut back, 2 bases at V and 7 bases at J, with 15 bases in the middle. The CDR3 is made up of 14 amino acids. Germline CDR1 reads GTSNPN; CDR2 reads SVGIG (reference sequence). CDR3 sequence reads: CAWSRIQGRQPQHF. The CDR3 bases are TGTGCCTGGAGTAGGATCCAGGGCCGACAGCCCCAGCATTTT. The full variable domain, its missing parts supplied by reference TRBV30 and TRBJ1-5, is SQTIHQWPATLVQPVGSPLSLECTVEGTSNPNLYWYRQAAGRGLQLLFYSVGIGQISSEVPQNLSASRPQDRQFILSSKKLLLSDSGFYLCAWSRIQGRQPQHFGDGTRLSIL.

The J gene is TRBJ2-3, the V gene TRBV21-1; the table's D call, TRBD1, has no DNA check behind it. TRBV21-1 is an annotated pseudogene. This CDR3 is 14 amino acids long. CDR3 sequence: CASSKDRAPDTQYF. The CDR3 DNA is TGTGCCAGCAGCAAAGACAGGGCCCCAGATACGCAGTATTTT.

This sequence joins TRBV2 and TRBJ2-2, with a weak D call TRBD2 (5 bases). This CDR3 comprises 16 residues. Trimming took off 1 base at V and 2 bases at J, with 11 bases between the two ends. Germline V gene data show CDR1 as SNHLY and CDR2 as FYNNEI. CDR3 sequence: CASSEERTGNTGELFF. CDR3 coding DNA: TGTGCCAGCAGTGAAGAAAGGACGGGAAACACCGGGGAGCTGTTTTTT.

The CDR3 DNA follows: TGTGCCAGCAGCTCCGGGACAGGGGGCTCCTACGAGCAGTACTTC. Its translation: CASSSGTGGSYEQYF. The chain links TRBV6-5 to TRBJ2-7; 11 bases line up with TRBD1. CDR3 length equals 15 residues. In germline, CDR1 is MNHEY, CDR2 SVGAGI. The junction had 4 bases not matched to a gene; V was cut back by 6 bases and J by 0 bases.

The rearrangement uses TRBV5-4 and TRBJ2-2, with a possible D match to TRBD2 (6 bases). Germline CDR1 SGHNT, CDR2 YYREEE (reference sequence). The CDR3 sequence is 16 residues long. Trimming removed 0 bases at V and 0 bases at J, with 9 bases between. In DNA form, the CDR3 reads TGTGCCAGCAGCTTGGGGGGGAGGACGAACACCGGGGAGCTGTTTTTT. Translation: CASSLGGRTNTGELFF.

The CDR3, as DNA: TGTGCCAGCAGCCAAGAGCGGCAGGGAGGCAATTCACCCCTCCACTTT. Residues: CASSQERQGGNSPLHF. The rearrangement links TRBV21-1 to TRBJ1-6. TRBV21-1 is marked as a pseudogene. The CDR3 runs to 16 residues.

The chain uses TRBV4-2 and TRBJ2-3; 8 bases map to TRBD2. CDR3 size: 16 residues. J gave up 4 bases and V 0 bases, and 6 bases lay outside the gene matches. From germline, CDR1 is LGHNA and CDR2 YNFKEQ. CDR3 residues: CASSQESSGSADTQYF. CDR3 bases: TGTGCCAGCAGCCAAGAATCTAGCGGGTCCGCAGATACGCAGTATTTT.

This clone was observed once. This sequence joins TRBV30 and TRBJ2-7; 11 bases match TRBD1. J was trimmed by 3 bases and V by 3 bases; bases with no gene match: 4. The germline gives CDR1 GTSNPN, CDR2 SVGIG (reference sequence). This CDR3 comprises 14 residues. The CDR3: CAWSAGTGGYEQYF. The CDR3 DNA is TGTGCCTGGAGCGCTGGGACAGGGGGCTACGAGCAGTACTTC.

The rearrangement uses TRBV11-1 and TRBJ2-1; 10 positions agree with TRBD2. CDR3 length equals 15 residues. Germline V gene sequence: CDR1 SGHAT, CDR2 FQDESV (reference sequence). V lost 2 bases, J lost 9 bases, and 7 bases stayed unmatched. CDR3 DNA sequence: TGTGCCAGCAGCTTAACACTAGCGGGGAAGGGTGAGCAGTTCTTC. Translation: CASSLTLAGKGEQFF.

This chain joins TRBV2 and TRBJ2-7; 7 nucleotides agree with TRBD2. The germline V gene encodes CDR1 SNHLY and CDR2 FYNNEI. J gave up 6 bases and V 1 base, and 0 bases lay outside the gene matches. This CDR3 is 12 amino acids long. CDR3 in amino acids: CASSEGGGEQYF. The CDR3 DNA is TGTGCCAGCAGTGAAGGGGGGGGCGAGCAGTACTTC.

This chain connects TRBV5-8 to TRBJ1-1, with a possible D match to TRBD1 (6 bases). V was shortened by 1 base and J by 0 bases, with 10 bases between the two germline ends. The CDR3 totals 15 residues. Germline V CDR1 and CDR2: SGHTS, YDEGEE. This CDR3 reads CASSLSGVMNTEAFF. CDR3 nucleotide sequence: TGTGCCAGCAGCTTGTCAGGGGTCATGAACACTGAAGCTTTCTTT.

The rearrangement links TRBV6-6 to TRBJ2-2; TRBD2 agrees at 15 bases. V trimming: 6 bases; J trimming: 4 bases; junction bases outside the gene matches: 0. Germline V gene data show CDR1 as MNHNY and CDR2 as SVGAGI (reference sequence). CDR3 length: 15 residues. Here the CDR3 DNA reads TGTGCCAGCAGGGGACTAGCGGGAGGCACCGGGGAGCTGTTTTTT. Protein sequence: CASRGLAGGTGELFF.

This CDR3 is CASSLTSSGRVYEQFF. In DNA, the CDR3 is TGTGCCAGCAGCTTAACCTCTAGCGGGAGGGTCTATGAGCAGTTCTTC. The gene calls are TRBV11-3 and TRBJ2-1, with 12 positions matching TRBD2. The CDR3 totals 16 residues. V shed 2 bases and J 8 bases; nucleotides not matched to a gene: 7. Per germline, CDR1 SGHNT and CDR2 YENEEA.

This chain joins TRBV28 and TRBJ2-1; 7 bases are a match to TRBD2. Per the germline V gene, CDR1 is MDHEN and CDR2 is SYDVKM. The V and J ends lost 7 bases and 7 bases, in that order; junction bases with no gene match: 10. CDR3 size: 14 residues. In DNA form, the CDR3 reads TGTGCCAGCACCAGCGGGATGGCTGCGAATGAGCAGTTCTTC. Encoded protein: CASTSGMAANEQFF.

J is TRBJ2-3 and V is TRBV24-1, with 7 nucleotides matching TRBD2. The CDR3 is 15 residues long. Trimming at V came to 4 bases and at J to 4 bases, leaving 7 bases not matched to a gene. Germline assignment: CDR1 KGHDR and CDR2 SFDVKD. CDR3 amino acids: CATSEAGARADTQYF. CDR3 DNA sequence: TGTGCCACCAGTGAGGCGGGAGCACGGGCAGATACGCAGTATTTT.

This sequence joins TRBV11-2 and TRBJ1-1; 7 bases fit TRBD1. Trimming cost V 5 bases and J 5 bases; bases outside gene matches: 11. This CDR3 spans 15 amino acids. The V gene's germline CDR1 is SGHAT and CDR2 FQNNGV. CDR3 coding DNA: TGTGCCAGCAGCCCCTTAATAGGGGGCGGAACTGAAGCTTTCTTT. It specifies CASSPLIGGGTEAFF.

This chain uses TRBV5-6 with TRBJ2-3; D possibly corresponds to TRBD1 (6 bases). Trimming took 4 bases from V and 0 from J, leaving 12 bases between them. The CDR3 loop spans 15 amino acids. The germline gives CDR1 SGHDT, CDR2 YYEEEE. In DNA form, the CDR3 reads TGTGCCAGCAGCCTAGGGACAACTAGCACAGATACGCAGTATTTT. This sequence encodes CASSLGTTSTDTQYF.

This chain joins TRBV27 and TRBJ1-4, with no clear D. The CDR3 is 13 residues long. Germline V CDR1 and CDR2: MNHEY, SMNVEV (reference sequence). The germline V and J ends were trimmed by 5 bases and 8 bases, with 12 bases remaining between them. The DNA for the CDR3 is TGTGCCAGCAGTGGCAATCAGAGGGAAAAACTGTTTTTT. This sequence encodes CASSGNQREKLFF.

The chain recombines TRBV9 with TRBJ2-2, with TRBD1 matching 10 bases. CDR3 length: 15 residues. Trimming at V came to 2 bases and at J to 4 bases, leaving 2 bases not matched to a gene. Looked up from germline, CDR1 is SGDLS and CDR2 is YYNGEE. CDR3 loop: CASSVTGGPTGELFF. The DNA for the CDR3 is TGTGCCAGCAGCGTGACAGGGGGCCCCACCGGGGAGCTGTTTTTT.

The chain links TRBV5-1 to TRBJ2-3; D unclear. V lost 0 bases, J lost 3 bases, and 11 bases lay in between. The length of the CDR3 is 15 residues. Germline CDR1 reads SGHRS; CDR2 reads YFSETQ. The CDR3 nucleotides are TGCGCCAGCAGCTTGGCTAGGATGTTAACAGATACGCAGTATTTT. Protein product: CASSLARMLTDTQYF.